This passage covers 9 T cell receptor beta chains from one sample sequenced in a study of identical twins. TCRdb re-called the 5' RACE reads through MiXCR, storing one row per CDR3 protein. Here the sample spans around 370,000 distinct CDR3 sequences, roughly 10% being singletons. The sequencing input was naive T cells sorted from blood. Receptors were obtained from a woman aged 45-60 years in good health.

This chain connects TRBV5-1 to TRBJ2-2, with D possibly called TRBD1 or TRBD2 (6 bases each). This CDR3 spans 15 amino acids. Germline values: CDR1 SGHRS, CDR2 YFSETQ. Trimming removed 0 bases from V and 5 bases from J, with 11 bases in between. Here the CDR3 DNA reads TGCGCCAGCAGCTTGGCCCGGGGGCTTACCGGGGAGCTGTTTTTT. This translates into CASSLARGLTGELFF. Combining the CDR3 with reference TRBV5-1 and TRBJ2-2 gives the whole variable domain KAGVTQTPRYLIKTRGQQVTLSCSPISGHRSVSWYQQTPGQGLQFLFEYFSETQRNKGNFPGRFSGRQFSNSRSEMNVSTLELGDSALYLCASSLARGLTGELFFGEGSRLTVL.

The V gene is TRBV11-3, the J gene TRBJ2-1; 9 bases are shared with TRBD2. V was clipped by 5 bases and J by 4 bases; unmatched bases: 9. Germline lookup yields CDR1 SGHNT and CDR2 YENEEA. The CDR3 has 16 residues. The CDR3 loop reads CASSLAGPGVYNEQFF. The CDR3 DNA is TGTGCCAGCAGCCTAGCGGGACCCGGGGTTTACAATGAGCAGTTCTTC.

This clonotype was seen many times. DNA for the CDR3: TGCGCCAGCAGCTTGGCCGAGGGAGGGAGGGCCACAGATACGCAGTATTTT. Its protein product is CASSLAEGGRATDTQYF. The chain uses TRBV5-1 and TRBJ2-3; 7 nucleotides agree with TRBD2. Germline V gene sequence: CDR1 SGHRS, CDR2 YFSETQ. V gave up 0 bases and J gave up 2 bases; unmatched junction bases: 9. The CDR3 consists of 17 residues.

This clonotype was observed a handful of times. The rearrangement uses TRBV29-1 and TRBJ2-1; D ambiguous. V was clipped by 4 bases and J by 4 bases, with 11 bases between them. The CDR3 runs to 13 residues. The germline V gene encodes CDR1 SQVTM and CDR2 ANQGSEA. The DNA for the CDR3 is TGCAGCGTTGGTAAGGCTTCTTACAATGAGCAGTTCTTC. The encoded protein is CSVGKASYNEQFF.

This clonotype was observed a handful of times. DNA for the CDR3: TGCAGCATGGGCCTCACCATTAATTACAATGAGCAGTTCTTC. Translating gives CSMGLTINYNEQFF. This chain uses TRBV29-1 with TRBJ2-1; the D is unclear. The CDR3 spans 14 residues. CDR1 and CDR2 (germline): SQVTM, ANQGSEA. Trimming took 8 bases from V and 4 from J, leaving 18 bases between them.

The chain uses TRBV27 and TRBJ1-1, with a possible D match to TRBD1 (6 bases). The CDR3 length is 12 residues. Trimming removed 10 bases at V and 4 bases at J, with 13 bases between. The germline V gene has CDR1 MNHEY and CDR2 SMNVEV (reference sequence). For the CDR3, the DNA is TGTGCCACTCGGGGGGGCCCCACTGAAGCTTTCTTT. The encoded protein is CATRGGPTEAFF.

This clonotype was observed at least ten times. The chain carries TRBV15 and TRBJ2-1; TRBD2 matches 15 bases. The CDR3 is made up of 21 amino acids. Germline V gene lookup returns CDR1 LNHNV and CDR2 YYDKDF (reference sequence). J lost 6 bases, V lost 0 bases, and 15 bases had no gene match. This chain's CDR3 is CATSRDLAGLAGGRYGNEQFF. Here the CDR3 DNA reads TGTGCCACCAGCAGAGACCTCGCGGGACTAGCGGGAGGTCGGTATGGCAATGAGCAGTTCTTC.

This clonotype was recorded a few times. The CDR3 spells CATSGDNNQPQHF. Written as DNA, the CDR3 is TGTGCCACCAGTGGCGACAACAATCAGCCCCAGCATTTT. This rearrangement joins TRBV24-1 to TRBJ1-5; D gene ambiguous. The CDR3 totals 13 residues. Germline-derived CDR1 and CDR2 are KGHDR and SFDVKD. V was shortened by 5 bases and J by 3 bases, with 7 bases between the two germline ends.

The table lists this clonotype with many counts. The chain uses TRBV7-9 and TRBJ2-5; TRBD1 matches at 7 bases. The CDR3 has 13 residues. Trimming removed 5 bases from V and 5 bases from J; junction bases left unmatched: 5. The germline gives CDR1 SEHNR, CDR2 FQNEAQ (reference sequence). The CDR3 loop reads CASSLQGIETQYF. The CDR3 DNA reads TGTGCCAGCAGCCTACAGGGGATCGAGACCCAGTACTTC.